This TCR beta chain was identified in a study of blood T cell repertoires in COVID-19 (dated by TCRdb to the early 2020s). For the wider study: Samples covering the acute and convalescent phases of COVID-19 were provided by collaborators in the United States, Italy and Spain. The prospective study material was composed of cDNA or gDNA derived from T cells, B-cell-depleted T cells, or PBMCs. The dataset comprised deeply sampled blood TCRbeta repertoires from subjects exposed to, actively infected with, or recovered from COVID-19. A freely available public database, intended as a resource for researchers studying the immune response to SARS-CoV-2, is where the repertoires were released. Samples were obtained from the ongoing ImmuneRACE study (first 160 participants) and from 1,254 subjects provided by 6 global collaborators. The sample metadata nearly always contained a de-identified subject ID, COVID-19 status, age in years and sex. Where HLA class I and class II types were available, the types were taken from metadata supplied by the sample provider, not from assay-based typing.

Of note for this clone: Its antigen is currently not known. No much larger clone exists at a distance of one base, and base qualities are not known.

What the research found in general, with its limitations: Clinical and demographic metadata were provided uncurated, with the amount varying by source and participant.

A second Seattle source provided samples from volunteer blood donors who had recovered from COVID-19. Whole blood was collected in K2EDTA tubes by collaborating institutions according to the institutions' own protocols. For TCRbeta analysis, collaborators shipped samples as frozen whole blood, isolated PBMCs, or DNA extracted from either of those sample types. The germline V gene provides CDR1 SGHRS and CDR2 YFSETQ. The CDR3 covers 17 residues, taking in both the cysteine and the phenylalanine. Only CDR3 DNA is held: 51 bases, read in frame from base 1. V is cut back by 1 base and J by 4 bases, with 8 bases in the junction unmatched. TCRbeta CDR3 regions were amplified from genomic DNA by means of the immunoSEQ Assay, a bias-controlled multiplex PCR. Per the authors' processing: Within the assay, amplification of reference gene primers was used to estimate how many nucleated cells each sample contained. To quantify the absolute abundance of each unique TCRbeta CDR3 rearrangement, sequence reads were collapsed and filtered. For each sample, productive Simpson clonality was calculated as the square root of Simpson's diversity index over productive rearrangements. Drawn from immuneACCESS, this table holds only the in-frame rearrangements with V and J called that TCRdb kept. Clones are partly lost; checked studies trace under half to an unresolved V gene and leave the rest unexplained. V and J calls and clone size are given by that table; D and trimming were obtained from the DNA. The sample records about 200,000 clones, about nine tenths of which are singletons. The top ten clonotypes cover 6.5% of the sample.

This clonotype originated in a man aged 55-75 years who had recovered from COVID-19. The sample taken for sequencing was peripheral blood. The sequence is built from TRBV5-1 and TRBJ2-2, and TRBD2 aligns with 9 junction nucleotides. CDR3 sequence: CASSLLVAGASTGELFF. The base sequence is TGCGCCAGCAGCTTGCTAGTAGCGGGAGCGAGCACCGGGGAGCTGTTTTTT.